Each of the 8 T cell receptor beta chains below was sequenced from the same sample in a study of regulatory T cells in long-lasting Graves disease. Time point defined: newly diagnosed GD, antithyroid drugs for less than 3 months. With RNA extracted from PBMCs as input, the TCR library was made. CDR3-region Arm-PCR and iRepertoire HTBI primers produced the TCR beta libraries. TCRdb reprocessed the multiplex PCR reads via MiXCR and lists one record per CDR3 protein. Of about 450,000 distinct CDR3 sequences listed, roughly 15% are singletons. This sample also appeared in a second study, on T cells in Graves' hyperthyroidism and ophthalmopathy.

Source: peripheral blood mononuclear cells (PBMCs), taken at new diagnosis, from a patient treated with antithyroid drugs. These receptors came from a woman between 50 and 59 years old with Graves disease.

This clonotype was counted a few times. The genes are TRBV7-2 and TRBJ1-5, with 10 nucleotides matching TRBD1. V lost 5 bases, J lost 10 bases, and 5 bases stayed unmatched. Germline lookup yields CDR1 SGHTA and CDR2 FQGNSA. The CDR3 totals 13 residues. CDR3 nucleotides: TGTGCCAGCAGCCCCCGGACAGGGGGACCCCAGCATTTT. Amino acids: CASSPRTGGPQHF.

V and J are TRBV19 and TRBJ2-7; D may be TRBD1 (6 bases). CDR1 LNHDA and CDR2 SQIVND come from the germline V gene (reference sequence). Trimming stripped 9 bases from V and 1 base from J, with 13 bases between. The CDR3 has 13 amino acids. CDR3 coding DNA: TGTGCCAGCCACCCCAGGGGTTCCTACGAGCAGTACTTC. It is translated as CASHPRGSYEQYF.

This clonotype was seen only a few times. This sequence joins TRBV7-2 and TRBJ2-3; no firm D call. Trimming shortened V by 5 bases and J by 0 bases, and 15 bases separated the two germline ends. CDR1 and CDR2 (germline): SGHTA, FQGNSA. This CDR3 is 16 amino acids long. The CDR3 coding sequence is TGTGCCAGCAGCCCCAGCCAGGTCGTTAGCACAGATACGCAGTATTTT. Translated, it gives CASSPSQVVSTDTQYF.

Many counts were recorded for this clonotype. CDR3 in DNA: TGTGCCAGCAGTGAATGGCGGAATGCCGGGAACACTGAAGCTTTCTTT. This translates into CASSEWRNAGNTEAFF. The V gene is TRBV11-2, the J gene TRBJ1-1; the D is unclear. This CDR3 is 16 amino acids long. V dropped 6 bases and J dropped 1 base, with 18 bases sitting between them. Germline V lookup: CDR1 SGHAT, CDR2 FQNNGV.

This clonotype was counted ten times or more. The rearrangement uses TRBV18 and TRBJ2-7; maybe TRBD1 (6 bases). Germline CDR1 and CDR2: KGHSH and LQKENI. V gave up 2 bases and J gave up 6 bases, with 11 bases separating them. CDR3 length: 13 residues. The CDR3 DNA sequence: TGTGCCAGCTCACCAGGGGACACCTTCGAGCAGTACTTC. Translated: CASSPGDTFEQYF.

This clonotype came up many times. The chain joins TRBV13 to TRBJ2-1; 11 nucleotides line up with TRBD2. V lost 11 bases and J lost 0; bases outside the gene matches: 12. The CDR3 has 17 amino acids. CDR1 and CDR2 (germline): PRHDT, FYEKMQ (reference sequence). CDR3 coding DNA: TGTGCCTCTAGGGCGCTAGCGGGAGGAAGCTCCTACAATGAGCAGTTCTTC. Its protein is CASRALAGGSSYNEQFF.

This chain links TRBV5-4 with TRBJ2-7; 9 bases align to TRBD1. In germline, CDR1 is SGHNT, CDR2 YYREEE (reference sequence). V shed 1 base and J 5 bases; nucleotides not matched to a gene: 7. This CDR3 spans 15 amino acids. Written as DNA, the CDR3 is TGTGCCAGCAGCTTGCGGGACAGGGCGTTCCACGAGCAGTACTTC. This encodes CASSLRDRAFHEQYF.

Only one count was recorded for this clonotype. The chain couples TRBV14 to TRBJ2-1; 9 bases fit TRBD2. Germline CDR1 is SGHDN and CDR2 is FVKESK. V gave up 0 bases and J gave up 9 bases; unmatched junction bases: 12. This CDR3 region has 17 residues. The DNA for the CDR3 is TGTGCCAGCAGCCAAGATCGGCTAGCGGGGAGTCTGGGTGAGCAGTTCTTC. This codes for CASSQDRLAGSLGEQFF.